These 16 T cell receptor beta chains came from one sample sequenced in a study of CD8 T cells in Susac syndrome. The authors reverse transcribed 0.5 to 1 ug RNA with random hexamers. TCRdb recomputed calls from the immunoSEQ multiplex PCR reads with MiXCR, one row per CDR3 protein. The table has 75,000 to 100,000 distinct CDR3 sequences, about 95% seen once. What was sequenced was CD8+ T cells from PBMCs. These receptors came from a human donor with Susac syndrome.

The chain is built from TRBV20-1 and TRBJ1-2, with 7 positions matching TRBD1. With 0 bases clipped from V and 8 bases from J, the junction kept 6 bases outside the gene matches. The CDR3 is made up of 13 amino acids. Germline V gene data show CDR1 as DFQATT and CDR2 as SNEGSKA (reference sequence). CDR3 protein: CSARDWQDRGYTF. The CDR3 DNA sequence: TGCAGTGCTAGAGATTGGCAGGACAGGGGCTACACCTTC.

CDR3 DNA sequence: TGTGCTAGTGGCACACTAGCGGGAGCGGACACCGGGGAGCTGTTTTTT. Amino acids: CASGTLAGADTGELFF. This chain connects TRBV12-5 to TRBJ2-2, with TRBD2 matching 11 bases. The CDR3 has 16 residues. Trimming at V came to 6 bases and at J to 3 bases, leaving 6 bases not matched to a gene. Germline values: CDR1 LGHNT, CDR2 FRNRAP.

J is TRBJ1-5 and V is TRBV7-6; the D gene is possibly TRBD1 (5 bases). The CDR3 length is 15 residues. V lost 5 bases and J lost 0, with 11 bases in between. Germline V gene data show CDR1 as SGHVS and CDR2 as FNYEAQ. In nucleotides, the CDR3 is TGTGCCAGCAGCCTACGGGACGGTAGCAATCAGCCCCAGCATTTT. As protein: CASSLRDGSNQPQHF.

The V call is TRBV29-1, the J call TRBJ1-1, with TRBD1 as a possible D gene (5 bases). V lost 5 bases to trimming and J lost 7 bases, with 17 bases between them. Germline lookup yields CDR1 SQVTM and CDR2 ANQGSEA. The CDR3 extends over 13 amino acids. The DNA for the CDR3 is TGCAGCGTTAATTTCGACAGCCGCGTTGAAGCTTTCTTT. It encodes CSVNFDSRVEAFF.

This clonotype was counted a single time. V and J are TRBV29-1 and TRBJ2-3; weak D call: TRBD1 (5 bases). This CDR3 contains 13 residues. Between the trimmed V and J ends, which lost 2 bases and 1 base, there was a span of 7 bases. Germline V gene data show CDR1 as SQVTM and CDR2 as ANQGSEA. The chain's CDR3 is CSVETQGTDTQYF. The CDR3 DNA reads as TGCAGCGTTGAAACACAGGGCACAGATACGCAGTATTTT.

In this sample, this clonotype turned up a few times. V and J are TRBV6-2 or TRBV6-3 and TRBJ2-7, with a tentative D call TRBD2 (6 bases). Trimming shortened V by 5 bases and J by 0 bases, and 11 bases separated the two germline ends. CDR3 length: 14 residues. The germline gives CDR1 MNHEY, CDR2 SVGEGT. The CDR3 coding sequence is TGTGCCAGCAGTCCCCTAGCGACCTCCTACGAGCAGTACTTC. Protein: CASSPLATSYEQYF.

The chain combines TRBV3-1 with TRBJ2-1; no clear D gene. V was trimmed by 4 bases and J by 7 bases, leaving 11 bases between them. CDR3 length: 13 residues. CDR1 and CDR2 from the germline V gene are LGHDT and YNNKEL (reference sequence). DNA of the CDR3: TGTGCCAGCAGCCCCGGAGACGCAAATGAGCAGTTCTTC. Translating it yields CASSPGDANEQFF.

The chain couples TRBV13 to TRBJ1-2; 7 nucleotides match TRBD1. The V gene's germline CDR1 is PRHDT and CDR2 FYEKMQ (reference sequence). J was trimmed by 0 bases and V by 5 bases; bases with no gene match: 12. The length of the CDR3 is 17 residues. The CDR3 bases are TGTGCCAGCAGCCTCCCGGGACAGCCAACAACTAACTATGGCTACACCTTC. This translates into CASSLPGQPTTNYGYTF.

This clonotype was found once. The J gene is TRBJ2-4, the V gene TRBV7-2, with D possibly TRBD2 on 5 matching bases. Per the germline V gene, CDR1 is SGHTA and CDR2 is FQGNSA. Trimming cost V 3 bases and J 12 bases, with 15 bases left between them. The CDR3 is 13 residues long. CDR3 loop: CASSFSQVDYQYF. CDR3 bases: TGTGCCAGCAGCTTTTCCCAAGTAGACTATCAGTACTTC.

This clonotype came up a few times. The chain links TRBV29-1 to TRBJ2-7, with D uncertain. With 2 bases removed from V and 6 bases from J, the gap between germline ends came to 8 bases. Germline V gene sequence: CDR1 SQVTM, CDR2 ANQGSEA. The CDR3 has 11 amino acids. The CDR3 sequence: CSVEIGPEQYF. CDR3 sequence (DNA): TGCAGCGTTGAAATAGGACCCGAGCAGTACTTC.

This sequence joins TRBV29-1 and TRBJ2-7, with D perhaps matching TRBD2 (5 bases). The germline V gene encodes CDR1 SQVTM and CDR2 ANQGSEA. Deletions cut 7 bases from V and 6 bases from J, with 19 bases between. CDR3 length equals 13 residues. Here the CDR3 DNA reads TGCAGCGCACTATACCCGGGGTACGCCGAGCAGTACTTC. This sequence encodes CSALYPGYAEQYF.

This clonotype was recorded only once. The V gene is TRBV16, the J gene TRBJ2-7, with D tentatively TRBD1 (5 bases). CDR3 length equals 13 residues. CDR1 and CDR2 from the germline V gene are KGHSY and FQNENV. V lost 3 bases and J 4 bases, leaving 10 bases between the germline ends. In nucleotides, the CDR3 is TGTGCCAGCAGCCATTATCAGGGATACGAGCAGTACTTC. Its translation is CASSHYQGYEQYF.

This chain joins TRBV19 and TRBJ2-2; 8 nucleotides line up with TRBD2. The CDR3 is 15 residues long. Trimming at V came to 6 bases and at J to 6 bases, leaving 9 bases not matched to a gene. CDR1 and CDR2 from the germline V gene are LNHDA and SQIVND (reference sequence). CDR3: CASRLTGGPAGELFF. The CDR3 nucleotides are TGTGCCAGTAGACTCACGGGAGGGCCAGCCGGGGAGCTGTTTTTT.

The V and J genes are TRBV25-1 and TRBJ2-1, with a weak D call TRBD2 (5 bases). Trimming stripped 2 bases from V and 4 bases from J, with 12 bases between. The CDR3 contains 15 residues. Germline assignment: CDR1 MGHDK and CDR2 SYGVNS. The CDR3 coding sequence is TGTGCCAGCAGTGAAGGACTTTCTTTGTACAATGAGCAGTTCTTC. Translating it yields CASSEGLSLYNEQFF.

The chain recombines TRBV27 with TRBJ1-1; 7 bases line up with TRBD1. The CDR3 totals 13 residues. V was clipped by 4 bases and J by 6 bases; unmatched bases: 5. Germline CDR1 reads MNHEY; CDR2 reads SMNVEV (reference sequence). Written as DNA, the CDR3 is TGTGCCAGCAGTTCCACAGGGGTACCTGAAGCTTTCTTT. It codes for CASSSTGVPEAFF.

J is TRBJ1-2 and V is TRBV13; D might be TRBD1 (6 bases). Germline CDR1 reads PRHDT; CDR2 reads FYEKMQ (reference sequence). This CDR3 spans 15 amino acids. Trimming removed 2 bases at V and 8 bases at J, with 18 bases between. CDR3 nucleotides: TGTGCCAGCAGCTTAACAACAGGGTGGCTCGACGGCTACACCTTC. It codes for CASSLTTGWLDGYTF.